The 15 T cell receptor beta chains below all came from one sample that was sequenced in a study of sequential checkpoint blockade in melanoma. Clones were sequenced by immunoSEQ multiplex PCR, and TCRdb holds only the in-frame ones, with some missing. This table holds about 20,000 clones, roughly 72% found once. Sample treatment: randomized to nivolumab then ipilimumab (arm A) or the reverse (arm B). The sample in question was CD8+ T cells sorted from blood (inferred from file names), obtained from a patient given nivolumab and ipilimumab in sequence. These receptors came from a human donor with melanoma.

This clone was picked up a small number of times. Sequence at one end of the junction differs from germline and may be a read error. The chain couples TRBV18 to TRBJ2-7; 9 bases match TRBD1. The CDR3 is made up of 16 amino acids. Germline lookup yields CDR1 KGHSH and CDR2 LQKENI. CDR3 loop: CASSPRTRQGVYEQYF. The CDR3 DNA reads TGTGCCAGCTCTCCACGAACTAGACAGGGGGTGTACGAGCAGTACTTC.

The J gene is TRBJ2-7, the V gene TRBV28; D is perhaps TRBD2 (5 bases). Germline CDR1 and CDR2: MDHEN and SYDVKM. The CDR3 is 16 residues long. The ends were cut back, 5 bases at V and 3 bases at J, with 20 bases in the middle. CDR3 DNA sequence: TGTGCCAGCAGTGGAGGAAAGGGCCAGATTCACTACGAGCAGTACTTC. Translation: CASSGGKGQIHYEQYF.

This clone was seen only a few times. The chain uses TRBV6-4 and TRBJ2-7; D remains ambiguous. This CDR3 has 13 residues. CDR1 and CDR2 (germline): MRHNA, SNTAGT. Trimming left V 3 bases short and J 2 bases short, with 8 bases between. The CDR3: CASSEYNTYEQYF. The CDR3 nucleotides are TGTGCCAGCAGTGAATACAACACCTACGAGCAGTACTTC.

The chain employs TRBV6-1 and TRBJ1-2; the D is unclear. The CDR3 covers 13 residues. V was shortened by 0 bases and J by 8 bases, with 10 bases between the two germline ends. CDR1 and CDR2 (germline): MNHNS, SASEGT. The chain's CDR3 is CASSEAEESGYTF. CDR3 coding DNA: TGTGCCAGCAGTGAAGCGGAGGAATCCGGCTACACCTTC.

This rearrangement joins TRBV5-8 to TRBJ1-1; no clear D. CDR3 length equals 15 residues. Germline V gene data show CDR1 as SGHTS and CDR2 as YDEGEE. V was trimmed by 1 base and J by 1 base, leaving 11 bases between them. In nucleotides, the CDR3 is TGTGCCAGCAGCTTGCAGCCGACTCCGAACACTGAAGCTTTCTTT. Amino acids: CASSLQPTPNTEAFF.

The V gene is TRBV6-6, the J gene TRBJ2-7; 7 bases match TRBD1. CDR1 is MNHNY and CDR2 is SVGAGI in the germline V gene (reference sequence). This CDR3 has 14 residues. With V trimmed by 6 bases and J by 5 bases, 10 bases remained unmatched. The CDR3 loop reads CASSAQGVVHEQYF. The CDR3 DNA reads TGTGCCAGCAGCGCCCAGGGGGTAGTCCACGAGCAGTACTTC.

This rearrangement joins TRBV6-5 to TRBJ1-1; D call uncertain. CDR1 is MNHEY and CDR2 is SVGAGI in the germline V gene. The CDR3 is 13 amino acids. Trimming took 2 bases from V and 1 from J, leaving 5 bases between them. In nucleotides, the CDR3 is TGTGCCAGCAGTTACGTGGCGAACACTGAAGCTTTCTTT. Protein: CASSYVANTEAFF.

This clone was found once. The gene calls are TRBV28 and TRBJ2-7; 11 bases match TRBD1. The V gene end was trimmed by 5 bases and the J gene end by 5 bases; junction bases not matched to a gene: 11. The CDR3 contains 16 residues. Germline values: CDR1 MDHEN, CDR2 SYDVKM. CDR3 loop: CASSTAGQGAPDEQYF. In DNA, the CDR3 is TGTGCCAGCAGTACCGCCGGACAGGGGGCGCCCGACGAGCAGTACTTC.

The chain couples TRBV10-3 to TRBJ1-2; D unclear. With 2 bases removed from V and 4 bases from J, the gap between germline ends came to 8 bases. The CDR3 sequence is 13 residues long. Germline V CDR1 and CDR2: ENHRY, SYGVKD. Written as DNA, the CDR3 is TGTGCCATCAGTGAGGAGGATTTCTATGGCTACACCTTC. It translates to CAISEEDFYGYTF.

This clone was counted only a few times. This chain joins TRBV4-2 and TRBJ1-1; 7 positions match TRBD1. This CDR3 has 12 amino acids. Germline V gene data show CDR1 as LGHNA and CDR2 as YNFKEQ. V trimming: 3 bases; J trimming: 5 bases; junction bases outside the gene matches: 0. In DNA, the CDR3 is TGTGCCAGCAGCCAGACAGGGACTGAAGCTTTCTTT. Translated: CASSQTGTEAFF.

This clone has only a few counts. The chain recombines TRBV19 with TRBJ2-7, with D unresolved. Germline V lookup: CDR1 LNHDA, CDR2 SQIVND (reference sequence). CDR3 length: 15 amino acids. Trimming took off 6 bases at V and 2 bases at J, with 17 bases between the two ends. The DNA of the CDR3 is TGTGCCAGTAGCCTGAACATGGCGGATGCCTACGAGCAGTACTTC. This sequence encodes CASSLNMADAYEQYF.

The V call is TRBV15, the J call TRBJ1-5; weak D call: TRBD1 (6 bases). V lost 1 base, J lost 2 bases, and 9 bases lay in between. The CDR3 loop spans 15 amino acids. CDR1 LNHNV and CDR2 YYDKDF come from the germline V gene (reference sequence). CDR3 in amino acids: CATSRAAGGNQPQHF. CDR3 in DNA: TGTGCCACCAGCAGAGCGGCAGGGGGCAATCAGCCCCAGCATTTT.

The chain is built from TRBV15 and TRBJ1-6, with a weak D call TRBD1 (6 bases). Trimming removed 3 bases from V and 7 bases from J, with 10 bases in between. Germline CDR1 reads LNHNV; CDR2 reads YYDKDF (reference sequence). The length of the CDR3 is 14 residues. The CDR3 region has the DNA TGTGCCACCAGCAGCCACAGGGAAAATTCACCCCTCCACTTT. This gives the protein CATSSHRENSPLHF.

The CDR3 region is CASSSGWSEQFF. The CDR3 nucleotides read TGTGCCAGCAGCTCCGGGTGGAGTGAGCAGTTCTTC. The genes are TRBV5-6 and TRBJ2-1, with D unclear. The CDR3 loop spans 12 amino acids. The V end was cut by 3 bases, the J end by 9 bases, with 10 bases between. The germline gives CDR1 SGHDT, CDR2 YYEEEE. The full variable domain, completed using reference TRBV5-6 and TRBJ2-1, is DAGVTQSPTHLIKTRGQQVTLRCSPKSGHDTVSWYQQALGQGPQFIFQYYEEEERQRGNFPDRFSGHQFPNYSSELNVNALLLGDSALYLCASSSGWSEQFFGPGTRLTVL.

J is TRBJ2-7 and V is TRBV27, with TRBD2 matching 8 bases. This CDR3 comprises 15 residues. V shed 1 base, J shed 5 bases, and the junction held 7 bases outside the gene matches. In germline, CDR1 is MNHEY, CDR2 SMNVEV (reference sequence). CDR3 in amino acids: CASSLYGTSLNEQYF. The CDR3 nucleotides are TGTGCCAGCAGTTTATACGGGACTAGTCTGAACGAGCAGTACTTC.